The 22 T cell receptor beta chains given below trace back to one sample, sequenced in a study of blood T cell repertoires in COVID-19. Produced via immunoSEQ multiplex PCR; TCRdb's table is partial and in-frame only. The sample consists of about 300,000 clones, approximately 89% of them appearing once. Specimen: peripheral blood. Receptors originate from a woman younger than 45 with COVID-19, enrolled during active disease.

The V call is TRBV6-6, the J call TRBJ1-2, with 7 bases matching TRBD1. This CDR3 comprises 11 residues. Germline values: CDR1 MNHNY, CDR2 SVGAGI (reference sequence). J was trimmed by 9 bases and V by 6 bases; bases with no gene match: 4. The CDR3 nucleotides read TGTGCCAGCAGCTGGGGACAGAGCTACACCTTC. Amino acids: CASSWGQSYTF.

This chain links TRBV5-6 with TRBJ1-2; D unclear. The germline CDR1 and CDR2 sequences are SGHDT and YYEEEE. The germline V and J ends were trimmed by 4 bases and 4 bases, with 14 bases remaining between them. The CDR3 is made up of 14 amino acids. The CDR3: CASSLGGFSYGYTF. The CDR3 DNA is TGTGCCAGCAGCCTGGGAGGGTTCAGCTATGGCTACACCTTC.

The chain uses TRBV30 and TRBJ1-1; TRBD1 agrees at 8 bases. Germline V gene lookup returns CDR1 GTSNPN and CDR2 SVGIG (reference sequence). The CDR3 runs to 15 residues. V trimming: 0 bases; J trimming: 4 bases; junction bases outside the gene matches: 7. In DNA form, the CDR3 reads TGTGCCTGGAGTGTACCAGGAACAGGGGGCACTGAAGCTTTCTTT. Translated, it gives CAWSVPGTGGTEAFF.

This chain links TRBV5-6 with TRBJ1-1; 7 bases are shared with TRBD1. The CDR3 totals 17 residues. Germline V CDR1 and CDR2: SGHDT, YYEEEE. The trim removed 6 bases at V and 0 bases at J, leaving 14 bases unmatched. This chain's CDR3 is CASTNRDRSLMNTEAFF. The CDR3 DNA is TGTGCCAGCACCAACCGGGACAGAAGTCTCATGAACACTGAAGCTTTCTTT.

V is TRBV5-1 and J is TRBJ1-4; a weak D match, TRBD1 (5 bases). V lost 6 bases and J lost 8, with 17 bases in between. This CDR3 comprises 14 residues. Germline values: CDR1 SGHRS, CDR2 YFSETQ. CDR3 in amino acids: CASNPGPGNEKLFF. CDR3 DNA: TGCGCCAGCAACCCGGGTCCAGGGAACGAAAAACTGTTTTTT. Using reference TRBV5-1 and TRBJ1-4 for the parts outside the CDR3, the full variable domain is KAGVTQTPRYLIKTRGQQVTLSCSPISGHRSVSWYQQTPGQGLQFLFEYFSETQRNKGNFPGRFSGRQFSNSRSEMNVSTLELGDSALYLCASNPGPGNEKLFFGSGTQLSVL.

This CDR3 is CASSRRQENYGYTF. Written as DNA, the CDR3 is TGTGCCAGTAGTAGGAGACAGGAGAACTATGGCTACACCTTC. The genes are TRBV19 and TRBJ1-2; D might be TRBD1 (6 bases). Germline V lookup: CDR1 LNHDA, CDR2 SQIVND (reference sequence). With 4 bases removed from V and 2 bases from J, the gap between germline ends came to 11 bases. This CDR3 contains 14 residues.

The gene calls are TRBV4-1 and TRBJ1-5; maybe TRBD1 (5 bases). The CDR3 covers 16 residues. The germline V and J ends were trimmed by 1 base and 4 bases, with 14 bases remaining between them. CDR1 and CDR2 from the germline V gene are MGHRA and YSYEKL. The CDR3 here is CASSQAPWRGNQPQHF. The CDR3 DNA reads TGCGCCAGCAGCCAAGCCCCTTGGAGGGGAAATCAGCCCCAGCATTTT.

The chain couples TRBV4-2 to TRBJ2-6; TRBD1 matches 7 bases. CDR3 length: 18 amino acids. Germline V gene data show CDR1 as LGHNA and CDR2 as YNFKEQ. Trimming took 5 bases from V and 0 from J; bases not matched to a gene: 10. The CDR3 loop is CASSYIGTANSGANVLTF. The CDR3 region has the DNA TGTGCCAGCAGCTACATTGGGACAGCCAACTCTGGGGCCAACGTCCTGACTTTC.

This clone was detected only a few times. The chain has TRBV6-6 and TRBJ1-2, with 7 bases fitting TRBD1. The V and J ends lost 0 bases and 9 bases, in that order; junction bases with no gene match: 4. CDR1 is MNHNY and CDR2 is SVGAGI in the germline V gene (reference sequence). This CDR3 is 13 amino acids long. Here the CDR3 reads CASSYSGTESYTF. DNA for the CDR3: TGTGCCAGCAGTTACTCCGGGACAGAGAGCTACACCTTC.

The V and J genes are TRBV28 and TRBJ1-3; 8 bases map to TRBD1. The trim removed 2 bases at V and 4 bases at J, leaving 10 bases unmatched. The CDR3 loop spans 17 amino acids. The germline CDR1 and CDR2 sequences are MDHEN and SYDVKM. The DNA of the CDR3 is TGTGCCAGCAGTTTAAGGATAGTGACAGGGGTCGGAAACACCATATATTTT. Protein: CASSLRIVTGVGNTIYF.

CDR3 residues: CASSYGTASNQKQYF. The CDR3 nucleotides are TGTGCCAGCAGCTATGGGACAGCGAGTAATCAAAAGCAGTACTTC. The chain has TRBV11-2 and TRBJ2-7; 7 positions match TRBD1. The V segment lost 4 bases and the J segment 8 bases; nucleotides outside the gene matches: 14. The germline V gene encodes CDR1 SGHAT and CDR2 FQNNGV. The CDR3 runs 15 residues. The variable domain in full, completed from reference TRBV11-2 and TRBJ2-7, reads EAGVAQSPRYKIIEKRQSVAFWCNPISGHATLYWYQQILGQGPKLLIQFQNNGVVDDSQLPKDRFSAERLKGVDSTLKIQPAKLEDSAVYLCASSYGTASNQKQYFGPGTRLTVT.

V is TRBV28 and J is TRBJ2-5, with D hard to call. V was clipped by 2 bases and J by 13 bases, with 14 bases between them. Germline CDR1 and CDR2: MDHEN and SYDVKM. CDR3 length: 12 residues. The CDR3 sequence is CASSLPPRYWYF. The DNA of the CDR3 is TGTGCCAGCAGTTTACCCCCCCGGTACTGGTACTTC.

The rearrangement uses TRBV2 and TRBJ1-1, with unresolved D. The CDR3 sequence is 12 residues long. Trimming took 10 bases from V and 5 from J, leaving 14 bases between them. Germline CDR1 reads SNHLY; CDR2 reads FYNNEI. The CDR3 bases are TGTGCCATTACAGTGGGAGGAACTGAAGCTTTCTTT. This translates into CAITVGGTEAFF. Full variable domain (remainder filled in from reference TRBV2 and TRBJ1-1): EPEVTQTPSHQVTQMGQEVILRCVPISNHLYFYWYRQILGQKVEFLVSFYNNEISEKSEIFDDQFSVERPDGSNFTLKIRSTKLEDSAMYFCAITVGGTEAFFGQGTRLTVV.

In DNA, the CDR3 is TGCGCCAGCAGCCAACAGGGGAGCAATCAGCCCCAGCATTTT. Translating it yields CASSQQGSNQPQHF. The chain carries TRBV4-1 and TRBJ1-5, with D perhaps TRBD1 (6 bases). V was pared by 2 bases and J by 1 base, with 6 bases between. Germline V lookup: CDR1 MGHRA, CDR2 YSYEKL. The CDR3 totals 14 residues.

This chain joins TRBV3-1 (or the pseudogene TRBV3-2) and TRBJ2-1; 9 bases fit TRBD2. Germline V gene data show CDR1 as LGHDT and CDR2 as YNNKEL (reference sequence). This CDR3 has 14 amino acids. With V trimmed by 10 bases and J by 9 bases, 13 bases remained unmatched. The CDR3, as DNA: TGTGCCACCGAACCTGGCGGGGGGGCAATTGAGCAGTTCTTC. It is translated as CATEPGGGAIEQFF.

The chain employs TRBV27 and TRBJ1-3, with unresolved D. Germline V gene data show CDR1 as MNHEY and CDR2 as SMNVEV (reference sequence). Between the trimmed V and J ends, which lost 5 bases and 0 bases, there was a span of 11 bases. This CDR3 is 15 amino acids long. CDR3: CASSEFGLSGNTIYF. The CDR3 region has the DNA TGTGCCAGCAGTGAATTCGGTCTCTCTGGAAACACCATATATTTT.

V usage is TRBV11-2 and J usage is TRBJ2-7; 9 bases agree with TRBD2. V shed 5 bases and J 2 bases; nucleotides not matched to a gene: 7. CDR3 length: 15 residues. Germline CDR1 reads SGHAT; CDR2 reads FQNNGV. The CDR3 spells CASSPQRGVTYEQYV. The CDR3 DNA is TGTGCCAGCAGCCCCCAGCGGGGGGTCACCTACGAGCAGTACGTC.

A few counts support this clone. The chain links TRBV28 to TRBJ1-1; TRBD1 might be the D (5 bases). Germline CDR1 MDHEN, CDR2 SYDVKM. The CDR3 length is 14 residues. V lost 8 bases, J lost 3 bases, and 16 bases lay in between. DNA for the CDR3: TGTGCCAGCGCTGATCTACAGGCGTACACTGAAGCTTTCTTT. Its translation: CASADLQAYTEAFF.

The chain links TRBV5-4 to TRBJ1-2; 11 nucleotides line up with TRBD1. V gave up 0 bases and J gave up 4 bases; unmatched junction bases: 2. CDR1 is SGHNT, CDR2 YYREEE, per germline (reference sequence). The length of the CDR3 is 15 residues. This chain's CDR3 is CASSLGTGGSYGYTF. CDR3 in DNA: TGTGCCAGCAGCTTGGGGACAGGGGGCAGCTATGGCTACACCTTC.

The V and J genes are TRBV21-1 and TRBJ1-2; TRBD1, the table's D call, was not compared with the DNA. TRBV21-1 is listed as a pseudogene. The CDR3 is 14 amino acids. CDR3 sequence: CASSNRVVNYGYTF. DNA for the CDR3: TGTGCCAGCAGCAACAGGGTAGTGAACTATGGCTACACCTTC.

This clone turned up a few times. This rearrangement joins TRBV4-1 to TRBJ1-2; D ambiguous. The CDR3 spans 14 residues. In germline, CDR1 is MGHRA, CDR2 YSYEKL. V lost 1 base to trimming and J lost 5 bases, with 11 bases between them. CDR3 bases: TGCGCCAGCAGCCAAGGACGGAGAGCGTATGGCTACACCTTC. As protein: CASSQGRRAYGYTF.

The genes are TRBV28 and TRBJ2-7, with D unclear. This CDR3 region has 12 residues. CDR1 MDHEN and CDR2 SYDVKM come from the germline V gene. Trimming removed 2 bases at V and 4 bases at J, with 6 bases between. CDR3: CASSLPGYEQYV. The CDR3 bases are TGTGCCAGCAGTTTACCCGGGTACGAGCAGTACGTC.